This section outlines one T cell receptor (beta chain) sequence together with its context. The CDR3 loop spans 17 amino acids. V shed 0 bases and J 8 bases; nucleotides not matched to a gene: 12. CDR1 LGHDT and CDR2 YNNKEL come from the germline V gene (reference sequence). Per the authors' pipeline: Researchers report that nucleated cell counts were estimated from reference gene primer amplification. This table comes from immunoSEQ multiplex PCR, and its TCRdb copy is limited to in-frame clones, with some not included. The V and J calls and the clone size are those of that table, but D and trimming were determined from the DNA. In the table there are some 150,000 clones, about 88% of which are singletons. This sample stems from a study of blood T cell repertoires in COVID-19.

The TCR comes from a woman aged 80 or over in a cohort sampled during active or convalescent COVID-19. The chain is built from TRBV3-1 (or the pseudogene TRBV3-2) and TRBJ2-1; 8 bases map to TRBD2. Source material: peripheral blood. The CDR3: CASSQDPGRGDFDEQFF. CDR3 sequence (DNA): TGTGCCAGCAGCCAAGATCCTGGGCGGGGGGATTTCGATGAGCAGTTCTTC.